This T cell receptor beta chain was sequenced during a study of blood T cells in healthy people across ages. Background on the study: About one barcoded TCR beta cDNA was captured per two T cells. General study results and limits: With unsorted PBMCs, a conclusive comparison of naive versus antigen-experienced cells was not possible.

With respect to this clonotype: Its target is not known.

The V and J ends lost 5 bases and 0 bases respectively, with 11 bases between them. The CDR3 is made up of 16 amino acids. The germline gives CDR1 LGHNA, CDR2 YNFKEQ. The second PCR ran 7 to 11 cycles with a sample-barcoded 5' primer and J-beta primers. TCRdb re-derived calls from the 5' RACE reads in MiXCR, one entry per CDR3 protein. The data hold around 1,100,000 distinct CDR3 sequences, with roughly two fifths observed a single time. The chain couples TRBV4-2 to TRBJ2-6; D remains ambiguous. This clonotype was obtained from a young man in good health. The sample consisted of blood. As DNA, the CDR3 is TGTGCCAGCAGCGGAAGCGCCAACTCTGGGGCCAACGTCCTGACTTTC. This sequence encodes CASSGSANSGANVLTF.